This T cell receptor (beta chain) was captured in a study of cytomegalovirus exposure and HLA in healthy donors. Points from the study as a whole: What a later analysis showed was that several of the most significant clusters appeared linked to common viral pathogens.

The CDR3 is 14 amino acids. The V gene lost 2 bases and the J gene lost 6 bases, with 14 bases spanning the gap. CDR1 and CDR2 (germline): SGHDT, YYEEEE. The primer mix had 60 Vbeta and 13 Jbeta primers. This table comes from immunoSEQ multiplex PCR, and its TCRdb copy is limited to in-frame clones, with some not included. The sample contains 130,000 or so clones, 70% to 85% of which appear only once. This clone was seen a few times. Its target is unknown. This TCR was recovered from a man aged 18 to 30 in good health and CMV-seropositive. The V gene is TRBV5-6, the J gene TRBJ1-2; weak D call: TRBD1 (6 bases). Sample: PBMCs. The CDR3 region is CASSLGGRGNGYTF. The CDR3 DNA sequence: TGTGCCAGCAGCTTAGGTGGCAGGGGAAATGGCTACACCTTC.